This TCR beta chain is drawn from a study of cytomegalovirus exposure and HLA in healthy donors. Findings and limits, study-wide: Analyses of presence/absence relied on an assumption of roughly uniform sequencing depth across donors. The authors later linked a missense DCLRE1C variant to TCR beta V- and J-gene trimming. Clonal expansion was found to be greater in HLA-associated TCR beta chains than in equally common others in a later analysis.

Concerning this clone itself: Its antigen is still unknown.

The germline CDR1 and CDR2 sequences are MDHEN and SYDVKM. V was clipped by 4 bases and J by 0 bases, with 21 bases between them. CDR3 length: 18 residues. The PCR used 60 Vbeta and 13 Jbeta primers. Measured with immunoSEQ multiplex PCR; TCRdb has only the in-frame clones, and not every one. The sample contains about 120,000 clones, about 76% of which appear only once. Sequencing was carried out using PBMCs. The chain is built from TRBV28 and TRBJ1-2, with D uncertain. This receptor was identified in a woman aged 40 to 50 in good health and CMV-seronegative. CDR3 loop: CASSSLLVESPTNYGYTF. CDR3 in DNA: TGTGCCAGCAGTTCCCTTTTAGTTGAGAGCCCAACTAACTATGGCTACACCTTC.